This TCR beta chain was sequenced for a study of cytomegalovirus exposure and HLA in healthy donors. The study's findings and limits: In the analysis, some V segments, TRBV6-2 and TRBV6-3 included, were excluded as indistinguishable.

CDR3 length equals 17 residues. Germline CDR1 and CDR2: ENHRY and SYGVKD. Germline trimming cut 4 bases from V and 4 bases from J; bases unmatched to any gene: 12. To note about this clone: Its cognate antigen is unknown.

PCR used 60 Vbeta primers and 13 Jbeta primers. The protocol was immunoSEQ multiplex PCR, while the TCRdb copy is restricted to in-frame clones and leaves out a portion. The sample contains about 120,000 clones, about 59% of which appear only once. The genes are TRBV10-3 and TRBJ2-1, with 8 positions matching TRBD1. The clonotype originates from a woman aged 40 to 49 in good health and CMV-seropositive. Sequenced sample: PBMCs. The CDR3 bases are TGTGCCATCAGTGTACGGCCCGGCCAGGGGGCTTACAATGAGCAGTTCTTC. It codes for CAISVRPGQGAYNEQFF.